These 24 T cell receptor beta chains share one sample of origin, sequenced in a study of blood T cell repertoires in COVID-19. Clones were sequenced by immunoSEQ multiplex PCR, and TCRdb holds only the in-frame ones, with some missing. This sample has about 230,000 clones, with around 80% found just once. Sample: peripheral blood. Receptor source: a woman between 40 and 50 years old who had recovered from COVID-19.

There are a few counts of this clone. The chain couples TRBV19 to TRBJ1-5; the D is unclear. V lost 2 bases and J 5 bases, leaving 4 bases between the germline ends. Germline V gives CDR1 LNHDA, CDR2 SQIVND (reference sequence). CDR3 length: 12 amino acids. CDR3 sequence: CASSILHQPQHF. CDR3 nucleotide sequence: TGTGCCAGTAGTATACTTCATCAGCCCCAGCATTTT.

This sequence joins TRBV4-3 and TRBJ1-4; tentatively, D is TRBD1 (6 bases). The V end was cut by 3 bases, the J end by 7 bases, with 12 bases between. This CDR3 contains 14 residues. Germline CDR1 and CDR2: LGHNA and YSLEER. CDR3 bases: TGCGCCAGCAGCCAGGGGAGGGGGAGTGAAAAACTGTTTTTT. This sequence encodes CASSQGRGSEKLFF.

This sequence joins TRBV3-1 (or the pseudogene TRBV3-2) and TRBJ2-5; 10 bases are shared with TRBD2. The germline V gene has CDR1 LGHDT and CDR2 YNNKEL (reference sequence). Trimming cost V 4 bases and J 2 bases; bases outside gene matches: 7. The CDR3 runs to 16 residues. The CDR3 reads CASSRSLAGGQETQYF. In nucleotides, the CDR3 is TGTGCCAGCAGCCGGTCGTTAGCGGGGGGACAAGAGACCCAGTACTTC.

This sequence joins TRBV15 and TRBJ2-1, with TRBD2 matching over 8 bases. Per the germline V gene, CDR1 is LNHNV and CDR2 is YYDKDF (reference sequence). V lost 3 bases and J lost 3; bases outside the gene matches: 7. The CDR3 covers 16 residues. The DNA for the CDR3 is TGTGCCACCAGCAGTTGGCTAGCGGGCGACTACAATGAGCAGTTCTTC. Protein product: CATSSWLAGDYNEQFF.

This clone has just one count. The V gene is TRBV4-3, the J gene TRBJ1-6; D is uncertain. The CDR3 is 16 residues long. Germline V lookup: CDR1 LGHNA, CDR2 YSLEER. Trimming left V 2 bases short and J 3 bases short, with 11 bases between. CDR3 in amino acids: CASSQNPGSYNSPLHF. CDR3 nucleotides: TGCGCCAGCAGCCAAAATCCGGGGAGCTATAATTCACCCCTCCACTTT.

This chain links TRBV6-2 or TRBV6-3 with TRBJ1-4, with D perhaps TRBD1 (5 bases). Germline V gives CDR1 MNHEY, CDR2 SVGEGT. This CDR3 is 16 amino acids long. V lost 0 bases, J lost 4 bases, and 12 bases lay in between. The CDR3 nucleotides read TGTGCCAGCAGTTACTCGGGGCCGGCTCTTAATGAAAAACTGTTTTTT. Amino acids: CASSYSGPALNEKLFF.

This chain connects TRBV6-5 to TRBJ1-2; the D is unclear. Looked up from germline, CDR1 is MNHEY and CDR2 is SVGAGI. Trimming left V 0 bases short and J 2 bases short, with 7 bases between. The CDR3 is 14 amino acids. The CDR3 nucleotides read TGTGCCAGCAGTTACTCTAGCTTCAACTATGGCTACACCTTC. Amino acids: CASSYSSFNYGYTF.

V usage is TRBV6-5 and J usage is TRBJ2-7, with 8 bases matching TRBD1. V lost 6 bases, J lost 3 bases, and 7 bases stayed unmatched. Germline values: CDR1 MNHEY, CDR2 SVGAGI. CDR3 length: 14 residues. CDR3 amino acids: CASRAGTGGYEQYF. CDR3 nucleotide sequence: TGTGCCAGCAGAGCAGGGACAGGAGGCTACGAGCAGTACTTC.

This rearrangement joins TRBV4-1 to TRBJ2-1; 7 bases are shared with TRBD2. Germline assignment: CDR1 MGHRA and CDR2 YSYEKL. V shed 0 bases, J shed 4 bases, and the junction held 6 bases outside the gene matches. The CDR3 is 16 amino acids. The chain's CDR3 is CASSQDVDGGYNEQFF. In DNA, the CDR3 is TGCGCCAGCAGCCAAGATGTTGACGGGGGGTACAATGAGCAGTTCTTC.

The gene calls are TRBV5-6 and TRBJ1-3, with no clear D. The CDR3 runs to 14 residues. Germline loops: CDR1 SGHDT, CDR2 YYEEEE. V was shortened by 0 bases and J by 1 base, with 5 bases between the two germline ends. The CDR3 spells CASSLVSSGNTIYF. In DNA, the CDR3 is TGTGCCAGCAGCTTGGTTTCTTCTGGAAACACCATATATTTT.

The chain couples TRBV9 to TRBJ2-2, with TRBD1 identical over 9 bases. The CDR3 is 17 amino acids. Germline V lookup: CDR1 SGDLS, CDR2 YYNGEE. Trimming at V came to 4 bases and at J to 6 bases, leaving 13 bases not matched to a gene. CDR3 sequence reads: CASSPRPGTGTPGELFF. CDR3 nucleotides: TGTGCCAGCAGCCCTCGGCCGGGGACAGGGACCCCCGGGGAGCTGTTTTTT.

This chain's CDR3 is CARGATSEPLNQPQHF. The CDR3 bases are TGTGCCAGAGGGGCCACCTCAGAACCTCTCAATCAGCCCCAGCATTTT. This chain joins TRBV5-5 and TRBJ1-5; maybe TRBD1 (5 bases). The CDR3 runs 16 residues. CDR1 is SGHKS and CDR2 is YYEKEE in the germline V gene (reference sequence). V shed 8 bases and J shed 3 bases, with 21 bases lying between them.

V is TRBV18 and J is TRBJ2-7, with 7 bases aligning to TRBD1. The J segment lost 5 bases and the V segment lost 3 bases, leaving 10 bases of the junction unmatched. The germline V gene has CDR1 KGHSH and CDR2 LQKENI. CDR3 length: 15 amino acids. The CDR3 protein is CASSPRQGVVDEQYF. Written as DNA, the CDR3 is TGTGCCAGCTCACCCCGACAGGGTGTAGTTGACGAGCAGTACTTC.

The chain couples TRBV12-5 to TRBJ2-7, with TRBD2 as a possible D gene (7 bases). Germline CDR1 is LGHNT and CDR2 is FRNRAP. The CDR3 consists of 16 residues. Trimming removed 2 bases at V and 2 bases at J, with 16 bases between. The CDR3 sequence is CASGLKGGAIPYEQYF. CDR3 in DNA: TGTGCTAGTGGTTTGAAGGGGGGGGCCATCCCCTACGAGCAGTACTTC.

This clone was detected only once. The CDR3: CASSLDPRGAGNEQFF. CDR3 sequence (DNA): TGTGCCAGCAGCTTGGATCCCCGGGGGGCGGGCAATGAGCAGTTCTTC. The chain uses TRBV5-6 and TRBJ2-1, with D possibly TRBD2 on 7 matching bases. Per the germline V gene, CDR1 is SGHDT and CDR2 is YYEEEE. Trimming took off 0 bases at V and 6 bases at J, with 16 bases between the two ends. The CDR3 runs to 16 residues.

V gene TRBV4-1 combines with J gene TRBJ2-7, with unresolved D. This CDR3 is built from 13 residues. The germline CDR1 and CDR2 sequences are MGHRA and YSYEKL. V lost 0 bases and J 7 bases, leaving 10 bases between the germline ends. CDR3 nucleotide sequence: TGCGCCAGCAGCCAAGAAGTTAGCCTGGAGCAGTACTTC. Its protein product is CASSQEVSLEQYF.

The chain joins TRBV29-1 to TRBJ2-1, with 9 bases matching TRBD2. Trimming at V came to 4 bases and at J to 5 bases, leaving 3 bases not matched to a gene. This CDR3 has 13 amino acids. Germline V CDR1 and CDR2: SQVTM, ANQGSEA. Here the CDR3 reads CSVARGGDNEQFF. CDR3 sequence (DNA): TGCAGCGTTGCGCGGGGGGGAGACAATGAGCAGTTCTTC.

This clone was counted at least ten times. The chain is built from TRBV27 and TRBJ1-2; the D gene is possibly TRBD1 (5 bases). Germline CDR1 MNHEY, CDR2 SMNVEV (reference sequence). With 3 bases removed from V and 8 bases from J, the gap between germline ends came to 10 bases. The CDR3 runs 12 residues. The CDR3 loop is CASSFGGGGYTF. DNA for the CDR3: TGTGCCAGCAGTTTTGGGGGAGGGGGCTACACCTTC.

The chain employs TRBV19 and TRBJ1-5, with TRBD1 identical over 7 bases. There are 13 residues in the CDR3. With 9 bases clipped from V and 7 bases from J, the junction kept 9 bases outside the gene matches. Per the germline V gene, CDR1 is LNHDA and CDR2 is SQIVND (reference sequence). CDR3 sequence: CASSEGGGQPQHF. The DNA for the CDR3 is TGTGCCAGCTCTGAAGGGGGCGGCCAGCCCCAGCATTTT.

A few counts support this clone. J is TRBJ1-2 and V is TRBV5-1, with a possible D match to TRBD1 (6 bases). The ends were cut back, 5 bases at V and 6 bases at J, with 17 bases in the middle. In germline, CDR1 is SGHRS, CDR2 YFSETQ. This CDR3 has 14 amino acids. The CDR3 is CASSSGTPKNGYTF. The CDR3 nucleotides read TGCGCCAGCAGTTCCGGGACACCGAAAAATGGCTACACCTTC.

This chain uses TRBV11-2 with TRBJ2-1; 13 bases line up with TRBD2. From germline, CDR1 is SGHAT and CDR2 FQNNGV. CDR3 length: 19 amino acids. V was clipped by 5 bases and J by 0 bases; unmatched bases: 10. CDR3 DNA: TGTGCCAGCAGCCGAAGACTAGCGGGGGGATCGAGCTCCTACAATGAGCAGTTCTTC. Amino acid sequence: CASSRRLAGGSSSYNEQFF.

The chain employs TRBV24-1 and TRBJ1-2, with 10 bases matching TRBD1. J lost 2 bases, V lost 7 bases, and 6 bases had no gene match. CDR3 length: 15 amino acids. Germline V lookup: CDR1 KGHDR, CDR2 SFDVKD. The CDR3 loop is CATSKGQGLNYGYTF. Written as DNA, the CDR3 is TGTGCCACCAGCAAGGGACAGGGGTTAAACTATGGCTACACCTTC.

This chain joins TRBV5-1 and TRBJ2-3; TRBD2 matches at 14 bases. With V trimmed by 3 bases and J by 7 bases, 7 bases remained unmatched. This CDR3 is 16 amino acids long. Per the germline V gene, CDR1 is SGHRS and CDR2 is YFSETQ. CDR3 amino acids: CASSSRLAGGQNTQYF. The CDR3 DNA reads TGCGCCAGCAGCTCCAGACTAGCGGGGGGGCAAAATACGCAGTATTTT.

V usage is TRBV27 and J usage is TRBJ1-1, with D possibly being TRBD1 (5 bases). This CDR3 comprises 13 residues. Deletions cut 6 bases from V and 5 bases from J, with 13 bases between. Per germline, CDR1 MNHEY and CDR2 SMNVEV (reference sequence). CDR3 region: CASSSGTGTEAFF. The CDR3 coding sequence is TGTGCCAGCAGCAGCGGGACCGGAACTGAAGCTTTCTTT.